This TCR beta chain was identified during a study of human T cells and chemical hapten exposure. Across the study: From small differences in pooled library volume came most of the variation in per-sample TCR yields.

TCRdb re-analysed the RACE reads in MiXCR, keeping a single row per CDR3 protein. The sample lists about 68,000 distinct CDR3 sequences, 9.5% to 12% occurring once. CDR3 length equals 15 residues. Trimming shortened V by 0 bases and J by 3 bases, and 12 bases separated the two germline ends. In germline, CDR1 is MNHEY, CDR2 SVGEGT. Time point defined: pre-sensitization, week 0. The treatment was: therapeutic diphenylcyclopropenone sensitization with weekly scalp DPC. General study points: Expanded TCRs produced significantly more large CDR3 similarity clusters than controls did.

About this clonotype itself: The antigen is unknown.

The material was whole blood, obtained in connection with sensitization to the hapten diphenylcyclopropenone (DPC). This clonotype was sampled from a woman in her fifties or sixties with alopecia areata. Some clones in this sample may be carry-over from other donors' samples. V and J are TRBV6-2 or TRBV6-3 and TRBJ2-7; possibly TRBD1 for D (5 bases). The DNA for the CDR3 is TGTGCCAGCAGTTACTCGGCACCAGGGAACTACGAGCAGTACTTC. Protein product: CASSYSAPGNYEQYF.